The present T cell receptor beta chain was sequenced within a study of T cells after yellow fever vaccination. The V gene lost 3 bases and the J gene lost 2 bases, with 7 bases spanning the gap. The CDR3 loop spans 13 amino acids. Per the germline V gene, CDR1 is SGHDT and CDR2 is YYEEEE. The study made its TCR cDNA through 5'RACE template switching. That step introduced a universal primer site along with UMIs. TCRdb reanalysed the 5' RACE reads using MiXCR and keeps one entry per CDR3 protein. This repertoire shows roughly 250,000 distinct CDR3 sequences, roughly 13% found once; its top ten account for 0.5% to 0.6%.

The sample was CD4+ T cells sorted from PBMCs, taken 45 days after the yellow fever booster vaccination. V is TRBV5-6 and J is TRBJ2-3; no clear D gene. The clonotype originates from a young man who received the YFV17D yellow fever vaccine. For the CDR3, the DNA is TGTGCCAGCAGCTCGTCGGTCACAGATACGCAGTATTTT. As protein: CASSSSVTDTQYF.